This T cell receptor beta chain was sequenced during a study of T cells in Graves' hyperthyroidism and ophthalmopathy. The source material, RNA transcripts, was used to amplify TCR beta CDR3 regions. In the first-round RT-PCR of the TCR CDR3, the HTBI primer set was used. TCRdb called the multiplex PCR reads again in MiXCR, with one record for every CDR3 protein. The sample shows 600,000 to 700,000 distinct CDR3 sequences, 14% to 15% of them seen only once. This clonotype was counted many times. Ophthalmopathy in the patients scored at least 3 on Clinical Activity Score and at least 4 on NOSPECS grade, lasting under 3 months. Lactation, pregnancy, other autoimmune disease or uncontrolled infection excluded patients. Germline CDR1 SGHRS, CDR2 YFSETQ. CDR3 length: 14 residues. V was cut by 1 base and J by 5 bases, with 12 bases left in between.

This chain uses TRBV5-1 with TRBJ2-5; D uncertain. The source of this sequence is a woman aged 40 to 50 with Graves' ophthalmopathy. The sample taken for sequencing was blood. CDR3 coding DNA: TGCGCCAGCAGCTTGTTGGGCGCAATGGAGACCCAGTACTTC. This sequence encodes CASSLLGAMETQYF.